This T cell receptor beta chain was recorded in a study of identical twins. This clonotype was observed many times. One entry per CDR3 protein results from TCRdb running MiXCR on the 5' RACE reads. The table lists around 95,000 distinct CDR3 sequences, 5.9% of them singletons. Only healthy Caucasians were included as donors. Per germline, CDR1 KGHDR and CDR2 SFDVKD. This CDR3 contains 14 residues. V was clipped by 9 bases and J by 0 bases; unmatched bases: 3. The chain has TRBV24-1 and TRBJ2-3, with 9 nucleotides matching TRBD1. The origin of this receptor is a woman in her forties or fifties in good health. The sequenced material came from memory T cells sorted from blood. The CDR3: CATGTGTSTDTQYF. The CDR3 DNA sequence: TGTGCCACCGGGACAGGGACTAGCACAGATACGCAGTATTTT.